A selection of T cell receptor beta chains follows, all from one sample in a study of T-cell reconstitution after alpha-beta-depleted transplantation in children. TCRdb called the PCR reads again in MiXCR, with one record for every CDR3 protein. The sample lists some 260,000 distinct CDR3 sequences, roughly 25% occurring once. Here the sequenced sample was PBMCs, mostly from graft donor cells, taken 360 days after TCRalphabeta/CD19-depleted stem cell transplant. The receptor set was obtained from a female patient aged 2 to 10 who had a stem cell transplant for congenital amegakaryocytic thrombocytopenia, so the T cells may come from the graft donor. Both conserved end residues are part of each CDR3. Clone size is given for some rows only: seen once, a few or many times, or a class if the clone is expanded.

v_call: TRBV11-2
j_call: TRBJ1-5
cdr3_length: 15
clone_size: NA
cdr3_aa: CASSVQPNSNQPQHF

v_call: TRBV28
j_call: TRBJ2-2
cdr3_length: 15
clone_size: NA
cdr3_aa: CASSPLDRVPWELFF

v_call: TRBV6-2/TRBV6-3
j_call: TRBJ2-1
cdr3_length: 15
clone_size: NA
cdr3_aa: CASSQTGTLYNEQFF

v_call: TRBV30
j_call: TRBJ2-1
cdr3_length: 15
clone_size: NA
cdr3_aa: CAGRRLAGALNEQFF

v_call: TRBV5-1
j_call: TRBJ1-3
cdr3_length: 17
clone_size: few
cdr3_aa: CASSHWPAWDSGNTIYF

v_call: TRBV4-3
j_call: TRBJ2-7
cdr3_length: 20
clone_size: few
cdr3_aa: CASSQDEQLAGVSRLYEQYF

v_call: TRBV4-1
j_call: TRBJ2-1
cdr3_length: 14
clone_size: few
cdr3_aa: CASSQELAQDEQFF

v_call: TRBV28
j_call: TRBJ2-2
cdr3_length: 16
clone_size: NA
cdr3_aa: CASSFESATNTGELFF

v_call: TRBV4-2
j_call: TRBJ2-7
cdr3_length: 16
clone_size: NA
cdr3_aa: CASSQDPRGLAGEQYF

v_call: TRBV5-4
j_call: TRBJ1-4
cdr3_length: 13
clone_size: NA
cdr3_aa: CASSLMGQEKLFF

v_call: TRBV6-1
j_call: TRBJ1-3
cdr3_length: 15
clone_size: few
cdr3_aa: CASSRGQGIENTIYF

v_call: TRBV11-2
j_call: TRBJ2-3
cdr3_length: 17
clone_size: NA
cdr3_aa: CASSLRGSSTSTDTQYF

v_call: TRBV29-1
j_call: TRBJ1-2
cdr3_length: 16
clone_size: few
cdr3_aa: CSVVGPRDSTAYGYTF

v_call: TRBV7-9
j_call: TRBJ1-1
cdr3_length: 18
clone_size: NA
cdr3_aa: CASSTTGGAAYWNTEAFF

v_call: TRBV28
j_call: TRBJ2-2
cdr3_length: 16
clone_size: few
cdr3_aa: CASSPGSSANTGELFF

v_call: TRBV5-5
j_call: TRBJ2-7
cdr3_length: 13
clone_size: many
cdr3_aa: CASSLKQHYEQYF

v_call: TRBV20-1
j_call: TRBJ1-5
cdr3_length: 15
clone_size: NA
cdr3_aa: CSARDPSRKAQPQHF

v_call: TRBV30
j_call: TRBJ2-3
cdr3_length: 15
clone_size: few
cdr3_aa: CAWSSAFLGGDTQYF

v_call: TRBV6-2/TRBV6-3
j_call: TRBJ2-2
cdr3_length: 17
clone_size: NA
cdr3_aa: CASSLSLPISNTGELFF

v_call: TRBV24-1
j_call: TRBJ2-3
cdr3_length: 12
clone_size: NA
cdr3_aa: CATSDDSHTQYF

v_call: TRBV4-1
j_call: TRBJ2-7
cdr3_length: 17
clone_size: NA
cdr3_aa: CASSQLNLGLAVVEQYF

v_call: TRBV7-9
j_call: TRBJ2-7
cdr3_length: 12
clone_size: NA
cdr3_aa: CASSFGADEQYF

v_call: TRBV28
j_call: TRBJ2-5
cdr3_length: 15
clone_size: few
cdr3_aa: CASRSTGRERETQYF

v_call: TRBV20-1
j_call: TRBJ2-7
cdr3_length: 13
clone_size: few
cdr3_aa: CSASTGTGGEQYF

v_call: TRBV18
j_call: TRBJ2-7
cdr3_length: 17
clone_size: NA
cdr3_aa: CASSTQAWTSGAHEQYF

v_call: TRBV5-1
j_call: TRBJ2-5
cdr3_length: 13
clone_size: few
cdr3_aa: CASSATGKETQYF

v_call: TRBV15
j_call: TRBJ2-7
cdr3_length: 16
clone_size: NA
cdr3_aa: CATRPRLAGGSYEQYF

v_call: TRBV6-5
j_call: TRBJ2-1
cdr3_length: 13
clone_size: NA
cdr3_aa: CASSSMGGSREFF

v_call: TRBV19
j_call: TRBJ2-1
cdr3_length: 13
clone_size: many
cdr3_aa: CASSMTTANEQFF

v_call: TRBV10-3
j_call: TRBJ1-5
cdr3_length: 14
clone_size: NA
cdr3_aa: CAISESSEGQPQHF

v_call: TRBV28
j_call: TRBJ2-6
cdr3_length: 21
clone_size: few
cdr3_aa: CASSLSPWRQGGPSGANVLTF

v_call: TRBV29-1
j_call: TRBJ2-1
cdr3_length: 17
clone_size: many
cdr3_aa: CSVDQLAGGYRYNEQFF

v_call: TRBV30
j_call: TRBJ1-5
cdr3_length: 13
clone_size: few
cdr3_aa: CAWSQDSNQPQHF

v_call: TRBV12-3/TRBV12-4
j_call: TRBJ2-1
cdr3_length: 11
clone_size: many
cdr3_aa: CASTGPRAGVF

v_call: TRBV20-1
j_call: TRBJ2-1
cdr3_length: 15
clone_size: NA
cdr3_aa: CSARQTGTLRDEQFF

v_call: TRBV25-1
j_call: TRBJ2-1
cdr3_length: 14
clone_size: few
cdr3_aa: CASSTPGSGNEQFF

v_call: TRBV5-1
j_call: TRBJ2-1
cdr3_length: 13
clone_size: few
cdr3_aa: CASSLSADNEQFF

v_call: TRBV5-1
j_call: TRBJ2-1
cdr3_length: 15
clone_size: NA
cdr3_aa: CASSLAGSRMYEQFF

v_call: TRBV6-5
j_call: TRBJ1-2
cdr3_length: 14
clone_size: few
cdr3_aa: CASSYRTGLYGYTF

v_call: TRBV6-1
j_call: TRBJ1-5
cdr3_length: 14
clone_size: NA
cdr3_aa: CASSEATGNQPQHF

v_call: TRBV4-1
j_call: TRBJ2-3
cdr3_length: 14
clone_size: NA
cdr3_aa: CASSQHRSTDTQYF

v_call: TRBV7-2
j_call: TRBJ2-1
cdr3_length: 15
clone_size: few
cdr3_aa: CASSLVGQPHNEQFF

v_call: TRBV12-3/TRBV12-4
j_call: TRBJ2-3
cdr3_length: 19
clone_size: NA
cdr3_aa: CTSSSRWERGAQSTDTQYF

v_call: TRBV20-1
j_call: TRBJ2-5
cdr3_length: 15
clone_size: many
cdr3_aa: CSAPILDTLQETQYF

v_call: TRBV28
j_call: TRBJ2-3
cdr3_length: 16
clone_size: NA
cdr3_aa: CASSLSPMRLADTQYF

v_call: TRBV4-3
j_call: TRBJ1-3
cdr3_length: 14
clone_size: few
cdr3_aa: CASSHLREPHTIYF

v_call: TRBV7-2
j_call: TRBJ1-2
cdr3_length: 13
clone_size: NA
cdr3_aa: CASSLAVRGGYTF

v_call: TRBV12-3/TRBV12-4
j_call: TRBJ2-2
cdr3_length: 15
clone_size: NA
cdr3_aa: CASSLAGGPGGELFF

v_call: TRBV4-1
j_call: TRBJ2-7
cdr3_length: 16
clone_size: NA
cdr3_aa: CASSQEYLGWMDEQYF

v_call: TRBV28
j_call: TRBJ1-1
cdr3_length: 12
clone_size: NA
cdr3_aa: CASIGWNTEAFF

v_call: TRBV25-1
j_call: TRBJ2-1
cdr3_length: 15
clone_size: NA
cdr3_aa: CASSVSGGAVNEQFF

v_call: TRBV6-2/TRBV6-3
j_call: TRBJ2-1
cdr3_length: 15
clone_size: NA
cdr3_aa: CASSYSGAYYNEQFF

v_call: TRBV30
j_call: TRBJ2-1
cdr3_length: 12
clone_size: NA
cdr3_aa: CAWSVGYNEQFF

v_call: TRBV6-2/TRBV6-3
j_call: TRBJ1-5
cdr3_length: 20
clone_size: NA
cdr3_aa: CASRGLDLFRGRISNQPQHF